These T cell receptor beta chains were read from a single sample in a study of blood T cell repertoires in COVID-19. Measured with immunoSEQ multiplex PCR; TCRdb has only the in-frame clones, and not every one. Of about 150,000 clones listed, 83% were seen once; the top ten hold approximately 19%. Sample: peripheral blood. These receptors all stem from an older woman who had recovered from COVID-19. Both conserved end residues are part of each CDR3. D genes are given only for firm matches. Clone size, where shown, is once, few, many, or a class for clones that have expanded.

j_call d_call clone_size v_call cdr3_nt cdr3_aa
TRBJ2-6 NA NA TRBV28 TGTGCCAGTTGCCCACTATCTCGGAGGTTCGACGTCCTGACTTTC CASCPLSRRFDVLTF
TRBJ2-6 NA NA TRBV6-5 TGTGCCAGCGGAGGCTCTGGGGCCAACGTCCTGACTTTC CASGGSGANVLTF
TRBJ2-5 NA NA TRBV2 TGTGCCACCCGGCCGGGGTGGGAGACCCAGTACTTC CATRPGWETQYF
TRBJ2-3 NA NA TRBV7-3 TGTGCCAGCAGCTTATCGGGGAGCACAGATACGCAGTATTTT CASSLSGSTDTQYF
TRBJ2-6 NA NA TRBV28 TGTGCCAGCAGTTTATGGGCCGAGGGCTCTGGGGCCAACGTCCTGACTTTC CASSLWAEGSGANVLTF
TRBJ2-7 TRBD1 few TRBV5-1 TGCGCCAGCAGCTTGGGACAGGGGGACGAGCAGTACTTC CASSLGQGDEQYF
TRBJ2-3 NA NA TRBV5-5 TGTGCCAGCAGCCCCACGGGAGACTACAAAACAGATACGCAGTATTTT CASSPTGDYKTDTQYF
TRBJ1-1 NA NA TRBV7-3 TGTGCCAGCAGCTTCTCCGGGGATACTGAAGCTTTCTTT CASSFSGDTEAFF
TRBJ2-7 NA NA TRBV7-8 TGTGCCAGCAGCTCTGGACAGAGCTACGAGCAGTACTTC CASSSGQSYEQYF
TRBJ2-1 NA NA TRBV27 TGTGCCAGCAGTTTATTAGGCTCCCCGGGAATCTTC CASSLLGSPGIF
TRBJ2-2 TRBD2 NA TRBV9 TGTGCCAGCAGCGTAGTGGCGGGGGGGACCAACACCGGGGAGCTGTTTTTT CASSVVAGGTNTGELFF
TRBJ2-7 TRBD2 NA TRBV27 TGTGCCAGCAGGCCCACCCTAGCGGGGGGCGGGGAGCAGTACTTC CASRPTLAGGGEQYF
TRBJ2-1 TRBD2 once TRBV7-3 TGTGCCAGCAGCCTTAGCGGGGGGTTCAACAATGAGCAGTTCTTC CASSLSGGFNNEQFF
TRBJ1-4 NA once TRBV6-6 TGTGCCAGCAGTCTCCGGGAAAGTAATGAAAAACTGTTTTTT CASSLRESNEKLFF
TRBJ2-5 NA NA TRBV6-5 TGTGCCAGCAGTCCGGACTATCAAGAGACCCAGTACTTC CASSPDYQETQYF
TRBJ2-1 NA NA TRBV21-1 TGTGCCAGCAGCAAAGGCGGGAAGACGGACCCCGGGACCAACTACAATGAGCAGTTCTTC CASSKGGKTDPGTNYNEQFF
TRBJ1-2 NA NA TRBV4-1 TGCGCCAGCAGCCAAGGAAGGGGCCCGGCTAACTATGGCTACACCTTC CASSQGRGPANYGYTF
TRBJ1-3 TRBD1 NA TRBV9 TGTGCCAGCAGCTCGACAGGGTCCTCTGGAAACACCATATATTTT CASSSTGSSGNTIYF
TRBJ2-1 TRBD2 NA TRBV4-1 TGCGCCAGCAGCCAAGGGTGGGGGACTAGCGGGGGGCGTGGGGTGTTCTTC CASSQGWGTSGGRGVFF
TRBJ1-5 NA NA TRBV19 TGTGCCAGTAGTATGGGGGGAGTTGGCAATCAGCCCCAGCATTTT CASSMGGVGNQPQHF
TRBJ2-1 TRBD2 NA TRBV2 TGTGCCAGCAGAGCGGGACTAGCGGGAGGAAGTGAGCAGTTCTTC CASRAGLAGGSEQFF
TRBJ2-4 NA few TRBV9 TGTGCCAGCTCCGCCGGGGTAGGGGCCAAAAACATTCAGTACTTC CASSAGVGAKNIQYF
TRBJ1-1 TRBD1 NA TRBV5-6 TGTGCCAGCAGCTTGGGTGGCAGGGGGGCAGCTTTCTTT CASSLGGRGAAFF
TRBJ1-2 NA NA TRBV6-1 TGTGCCAGCAGTGAACAGGGCTCGAACTATGGCTACACCTTC CASSEQGSNYGYTF
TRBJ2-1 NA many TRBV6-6 TGTGCCAGCAGTACCCCGGAGGGATGGAATGAGCAGTTCTTC CASSTPEGWNEQFF
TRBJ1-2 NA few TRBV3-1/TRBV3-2 TGTGCCAGCAGCCAACGTGGTGGCTCCTATGGCTACACCTTC CASSQRGGSYGYTF
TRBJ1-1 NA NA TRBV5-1 TGCGCCAGCAGCTTGGGGGGAGGCAACACTGAAGCTTTCTTT CASSLGGGNTEAFF
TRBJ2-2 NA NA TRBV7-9 TGTGCCAGCAGGGAGGTCGGGCCGAGCACCGGGGAGCTGTTTTTT CASREVGPSTGELFF
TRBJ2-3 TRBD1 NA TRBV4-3 TGCGCCAGCAGCAGGCAGGGGGTGGAAGATACGCAGTATTTT CASSRQGVEDTQYF
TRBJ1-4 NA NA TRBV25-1 TGTGCCAGCAGTGGCCTCGGGGGGCCTGATAATGAAAAACTGTTTTTT CASSGLGGPDNEKLFF
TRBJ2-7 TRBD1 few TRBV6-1 TGTGCCAGCAGTGCCAACCCCGGGACAGGGTCCTACGAGCAGTACTTC CASSANPGTGSYEQYF
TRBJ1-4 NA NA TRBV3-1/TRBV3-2 TGTGCCAGCAGCCAGGGGTTACAGGAGGGAGGGGAAAAACTGTTTTTT CASSQGLQEGGEKLFF
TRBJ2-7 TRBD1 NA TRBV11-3 TGTGCCAGCAGCGAACGGACAGGGGGGTACGAGCAGTACTTC CASSERTGGYEQYF
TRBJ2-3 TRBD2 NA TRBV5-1 TGCGCCAGCAGCTTGGCCGGGAGGGCCATTACAGATACGCAGTATTTT CASSLAGRAITDTQYF
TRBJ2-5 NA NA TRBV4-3 TGCGCCAGCAGCCCCCCCCCTGAGACCCAGTACTTC CASSPPPETQYF
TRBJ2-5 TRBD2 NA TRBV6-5 TGTGCCAGCAGTCCTACTAGCGGGGGGAGGGAGACCCAGTACTTC CASSPTSGGRETQYF
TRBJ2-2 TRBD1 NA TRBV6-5 TGTGCCAGCCCCGGGACAGCGAACACCGGGGAGCTGTTTTTT CASPGTANTGELFF
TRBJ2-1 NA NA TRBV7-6 TGTGCCACCGACAGGTACAATGAGCAGTTCTTC CATDRYNEQFF
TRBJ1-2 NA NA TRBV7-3 TGTGCCAGCAGCTTAGGGCCCACTGGCTATGGCTACACCTTC CASSLGPTGYGYTF
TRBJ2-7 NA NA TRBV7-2 TGTGCCAGCAGCGGATCCGTGGGGCGGTCTGTTGGGCAGTACTTC CASSGSVGRSVGQYF
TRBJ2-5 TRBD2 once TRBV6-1 TGTGCCAGCAGTGAATCGTGGGGGAGGGGGACCCAGTACTTC CASSESWGRGTQYF
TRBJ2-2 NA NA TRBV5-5 TGTGCCAGCGCCCCCCGGCCGGGGTCAAGCCACACCGGGGAGCTGTTTTTT CASAPRPGSSHTGELFF
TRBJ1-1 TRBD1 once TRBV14 TGTGCCAGCAGCCAAGGGGGGACAGGGATGATGGCTTTCTTT CASSQGGTGMMAFF
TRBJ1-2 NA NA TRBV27 TGTGCCAGCAGTTTATCCCCCCGTCCGAGGTCGTATGGCTACACCTTC CASSLSPRPRSYGYTF
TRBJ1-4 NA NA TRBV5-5 TGTGCCAGCAGCTTGGTCCGGGAAAAACTGTTTTTT CASSLVREKLFF
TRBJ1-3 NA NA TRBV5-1 TGCGCCAGCAGCTTGGGGGCGATCCAAGGAAACACCATATATTTT CASSLGAIQGNTIYF